Listed below are T cell receptor beta chains from one sample, sequenced in a study of glioma-infiltrating T cells after dendritic cell vaccination. Only in-frame clones appear in the TCRdb table, and some are missing; sequencing was by immunoSEQ multiplex PCR. The sample holds 70,000 to 95,000 clones, about nine tenths seen once. Source: blood, taken after dendritic cell vaccination. Source of these receptors: a human donor with glioblastoma. Each CDR3 is given with its conserved first and last residue. The order of the fields is D gene, V gene, J gene, clone size, CDR3 DNA, CDR3 protein. The D gene is left open where the match is weak. Expanded clones are given a class, and other clones once, few, many or no size at all.

d_gene: -
v_gene: TRBV7-2
j_gene: TRBJ2-7
abundance: -
CDR3nt: TGTGCCAGCAGCTTAGCTACAGGGATAGCGTACTTC
CDR3aa: CASSLATGIAYF

d_gene: TRBD1
v_gene: TRBV5-6
j_gene: TRBJ2-7
abundance: -
CDR3nt: TGTGCCAGCAGCTCCCTGGACAGGCCGGACTGGGGCGAGCAGTACTTC
CDR3aa: CASSSLDRPDWGEQYF

d_gene: TRBD1
v_gene: TRBV6-6
j_gene: TRBJ2-5
abundance: -
CDR3nt: TGTGCCAGCAGTCTCCGGGACAGGGGCGCCGAGACCCAGTACTTC
CDR3aa: CASSLRDRGAETQYF

d_gene: -
v_gene: TRBV5-1
j_gene: TRBJ1-3
abundance: -
CDR3nt: TGCGCCAGCAGCTTGTGGGGGGGCTCTGGAAACACCATATATTTT
CDR3aa: CASSLWGGSGNTIYF

d_gene: TRBD2
v_gene: TRBV7-3
j_gene: TRBJ2-1
abundance: -
CDR3nt: TGTGCCAGCAGCTCTCTAGCGGGAGCCTACAATGAGCAGTTCTTC
CDR3aa: CASSSLAGAYNEQFF

d_gene: TRBD2
v_gene: TRBV29-1
j_gene: TRBJ2-3
abundance: -
CDR3nt: TGCAGCGTTGAACCTAGCGGGAGGGCCGGGACAGATACGCAGTATTTT
CDR3aa: CSVEPSGRAGTDTQYF

d_gene: TRBD1
v_gene: TRBV5-4
j_gene: TRBJ1-6
abundance: few
CDR3nt: TGTGCCAGCAGCTCCGACAGGGATGGTTATAATTCACCCCTCCACTTT
CDR3aa: CASSSDRDGYNSPLHF

d_gene: -
v_gene: TRBV25-1
j_gene: TRBJ1-2
abundance: -
CDR3nt: TGTGCCAGCAGTGAAGTTAGGGGGACTAACTATGGCTACACCTTC
CDR3aa: CASSEVRGTNYGYTF

d_gene: TRBD1
v_gene: TRBV10-2
j_gene: TRBJ1-4
abundance: once
CDR3nt: TGCGCCAGCGGGACAGGGGGCCTCGATGAAAAACTGTTTTTT
CDR3aa: CASGTGGLDEKLFF

d_gene: -
v_gene: TRBV18
j_gene: TRBJ1-2
abundance: -
CDR3nt: TGTGCCAGCTCTCCAGGAGGTCGGGGTGGCTACACCTTC
CDR3aa: CASSPGGRGGYTF

d_gene: -
v_gene: TRBV27
j_gene: TRBJ1-2
abundance: once
CDR3nt: TGTGCCAGCGCTTCGCGGGGGGTCGGCGGCTACACCTTC
CDR3aa: CASASRGVGGYTF

d_gene: -
v_gene: TRBV7-4
j_gene: TRBJ1-3
abundance: -
CDR3nt: TGTGCCAGCAGCCCTCCTGGAAACACCATATATTTT
CDR3aa: CASSPPGNTIYF

d_gene: TRBD2
v_gene: TRBV30
j_gene: TRBJ2-3
abundance: -
CDR3nt: TGTGCCTGGAGTCCTCTGGGACTAGCGGGAGGAACAGATACGCAGTATTTT
CDR3aa: CAWSPLGLAGGTDTQYF

d_gene: -
v_gene: TRBV11-3
j_gene: TRBJ2-2
abundance: -
CDR3nt: TGTGCCAGCAGCGCGGGACAGACAAACACCGGGGAGCTGTTTTTT
CDR3aa: CASSAGQTNTGELFF

d_gene: -
v_gene: TRBV5-4
j_gene: TRBJ1-1
abundance: -
CDR3nt: TGTGCCAGCAGCCGGGCGGAGGGATACACTGAAGCTTTCTTT
CDR3aa: CASSRAEGYTEAFF

d_gene: TRBD1
v_gene: TRBV14
j_gene: TRBJ1-2
abundance: -
CDR3nt: TGTGCCAGCAGCCGGGACAGGGCTTTGAGCTATGGCTACACCTTC
CDR3aa: CASSRDRALSYGYTF

d_gene: TRBD2
v_gene: TRBV2
j_gene: TRBJ2-5
abundance: -
CDR3nt: TGTGCCAGCAAAGGACTAGCGGGGGGATGGGAGACCCAGTACTTC
CDR3aa: CASKGLAGGWETQYF

d_gene: -
v_gene: TRBV18
j_gene: TRBJ1-5
abundance: once
CDR3nt: TGTGCCAGCTCACCACAGGGGCCTATGGGCAATCAGCCCCAGCATTTT
CDR3aa: CASSPQGPMGNQPQHF

d_gene: -
v_gene: TRBV6-5
j_gene: TRBJ2-3
abundance: -
CDR3nt: TGTGCCAGCAGGAATACCGGGACTAGCACAGATACGCAGTATTTT
CDR3aa: CASRNTGTSTDTQYF

d_gene: TRBD1
v_gene: TRBV6-4
j_gene: TRBJ2-2
abundance: medium-sized
CDR3nt: TGTGCCAGCAGTGACTCACAGGGGGCCGGGGAGCTGTTTTTT
CDR3aa: CASSDSQGAGELFF

d_gene: -
v_gene: TRBV29-1
j_gene: TRBJ2-6
abundance: -
CDR3nt: TGCAGCGTTGGTGAGGGGGCCAACGTCCTGACTTTC
CDR3aa: CSVGEGANVLTF

d_gene: TRBD2
v_gene: TRBV5-5
j_gene: TRBJ2-7
abundance: -
CDR3nt: TGTGCCAGCAGCTTGGCGGGGGGACCTTCCTACGAGCAGTACTTC
CDR3aa: CASSLAGGPSYEQYF

d_gene: -
v_gene: TRBV9
j_gene: TRBJ1-2
abundance: -
CDR3nt: TGTGCCAGCAGCTTGACCGGGACATCTAACTATGGCTACACCTTC
CDR3aa: CASSLTGTSNYGYTF

d_gene: -
v_gene: TRBV11-3
j_gene: TRBJ2-5
abundance: -
CDR3nt: TGTGCCAGCAGCTCAGGGGCGGAGACCCAGTACTTC
CDR3aa: CASSSGAETQYF

d_gene: -
v_gene: TRBV7-9
j_gene: TRBJ1-1
abundance: -
CDR3nt: TGTGCCAGCAGCGACAGACAGCCCAACACTGAAGCTTTCTTT
CDR3aa: CASSDRQPNTEAFF

d_gene: -
v_gene: TRBV6-5
j_gene: TRBJ1-6
abundance: -
CDR3nt: TGTGCCAGCAGTTCAAGCGTTCAGCGCTATAATTCACCCCTCCACTTT
CDR3aa: CASSSSVQRYNSPLHF

d_gene: TRBD1
v_gene: TRBV6-1
j_gene: TRBJ2-6
abundance: -
CDR3nt: TGTGCCAGCAGTGAACTCCCGAGACAGGGGGCTGGGGCCAACGTCCTGACTTTC
CDR3aa: CASSELPRQGAGANVLTF

d_gene: -
v_gene: TRBV29-1
j_gene: TRBJ2-7
abundance: -
CDR3nt: TGCAGCGTTCCGGGACAAGACTACGAGCAGTACTTC
CDR3aa: CSVPGQDYEQYF

d_gene: -
v_gene: TRBV29-1
j_gene: TRBJ2-3
abundance: -
CDR3nt: TGCAGCGTTGAAGATCGGGAAAGGGTAGTGGATACGCAGTATTTT
CDR3aa: CSVEDRERVVDTQYF

d_gene: TRBD2
v_gene: TRBV5-1
j_gene: TRBJ2-2
abundance: -
CDR3nt: TGCGCCAGCAGCAAGGGGACTAGCGTAAACACCGGGGAGCTGTTTTTT
CDR3aa: CASSKGTSVNTGELFF

d_gene: -
v_gene: TRBV6-5
j_gene: TRBJ2-3
abundance: once
CDR3nt: TGTGCCAGCAGTGCCCCATTGACTTGGACGCAGTATTTT
CDR3aa: CASSAPLTWTQYF

d_gene: -
v_gene: TRBV11-2
j_gene: TRBJ1-1
abundance: -
CDR3nt: TGTGCCAGCAGCCCGTTGGGGGCCACCATAGCTTTCTTT
CDR3aa: CASSPLGATIAFF

d_gene: -
v_gene: TRBV7-2
j_gene: TRBJ2-3
abundance: -
CDR3nt: TGTGCCAGCAGCTTACGATACGGGAGCGGGGATACGCAGTATTTT
CDR3aa: CASSLRYGSGDTQYF

d_gene: -
v_gene: TRBV1
j_gene: TRBJ2-3
abundance: -
CDR3nt: TGCACCAGCAGCCAAGATCGGCCGGGAAGCACAGATACGCAGTATTTT
CDR3aa: CTSSQDRPGSTDTQYF

d_gene: TRBD1
v_gene: TRBV2
j_gene: TRBJ2-1
abundance: -
CDR3nt: TGTGCCAGCAGTGAAACCCTGGACAGGGGGATCTACAATGAGCAGTTCTTC
CDR3aa: CASSETLDRGIYNEQFF

d_gene: -
v_gene: TRBV5-1
j_gene: TRBJ1-1
abundance: few
CDR3nt: TGCGCCAGCAGCTTGGACGGAGATCGACGCGTTGGGACTGAAGCTTTCTTT
CDR3aa: CASSLDGDRRVGTEAFF

d_gene: TRBD2
v_gene: TRBV6-4
j_gene: TRBJ2-3
abundance: -
CDR3nt: TGTGCCAGCAGCCGAGGGCTAGCGGGGGCGGAGGATACGCAGTATTTT
CDR3aa: CASSRGLAGAEDTQYF

d_gene: TRBD2
v_gene: TRBV11-3
j_gene: TRBJ2-7
abundance: -
CDR3nt: TGTGCCAGCAGCTTAGATCTTACTAGCGGGAGTTTCGGCGAGCAGTACTTC
CDR3aa: CASSLDLTSGSFGEQYF

d_gene: -
v_gene: TRBV7-8
j_gene: TRBJ2-7
abundance: -
CDR3nt: TGTGCCAGCAGCTCTCAGCCCTGGGGCTTCTACGAGCAGTACTTC
CDR3aa: CASSSQPWGFYEQYF

d_gene: TRBD1
v_gene: TRBV18
j_gene: TRBJ1-1
abundance: -
CDR3nt: TGTGCCAGCTCACCAGCTGGACAGGGTGCTGAAGCTTTCTTT
CDR3aa: CASSPAGQGAEAFF

d_gene: TRBD2
v_gene: TRBV30
j_gene: TRBJ2-1
abundance: -
CDR3nt: TGTGCCTGGAGTGGGCATGGGACTAGCCGGACCTACAATGAGCAGTTCTTC
CDR3aa: CAWSGHGTSRTYNEQFF

d_gene: -
v_gene: TRBV2
j_gene: TRBJ1-2
abundance: -
CDR3nt: TGTGCCAGCAGTGGAGCAGGCGGGGGCTACACCTTC
CDR3aa: CASSGAGGGYTF

d_gene: -
v_gene: TRBV27
j_gene: TRBJ2-5
abundance: -
CDR3nt: TGTGCCAGCAGTGGAGGGCAGGGGGTCGGGGAGACCCAGTACTTC
CDR3aa: CASSGGQGVGETQYF

d_gene: TRBD1
v_gene: TRBV28
j_gene: TRBJ1-3
abundance: -
CDR3nt: TGTGCCAGCAGGGGGGGACAGCTTGGAGTAAACACCATATATTTT
CDR3aa: CASRGGQLGVNTIYF

d_gene: TRBD1
v_gene: TRBV7-8
j_gene: TRBJ2-2
abundance: -
CDR3nt: TGTGCCAGCAGCCTCGCGGCAGGGACAGAGAACACCGGGGAGCTGTTTTTT
CDR3aa: CASSLAAGTENTGELFF

d_gene: TRBD2
v_gene: TRBV6-5
j_gene: TRBJ2-4
abundance: -
CDR3nt: TGTGCCAGCAGTTTCCCTAGCGGGGGGGGGAACATTCAGTACTTC
CDR3aa: CASSFPSGGGNIQYF

d_gene: -
v_gene: TRBV9
j_gene: TRBJ1-5
abundance: -
CDR3nt: TGTGCCAGCAGCCCCCTCGGGGGGAACAATCAGCCCCAGCATTTT
CDR3aa: CASSPLGGNNQPQHF

d_gene: TRBD1
v_gene: TRBV6-1
j_gene: TRBJ1-2
abundance: -
CDR3nt: TGTGCCAGCAGTGAAGTCGGGACAGGGTACTACTATGGCTACACCTTC
CDR3aa: CASSEVGTGYYYGYTF